The entry below gives a single T cell receptor beta chain sequence along with its context. Germline CDR1 and CDR2: MNHEY and SMNVEV (reference sequence). The junction had 4 bases not matched to a gene; V was cut back by 4 bases and J by 3 bases. The CDR3 has 16 amino acids. Produced via immunoSEQ multiplex PCR; TCRdb's table is partial and in-frame only. The sample shows 45,000 or so clones, around 93% of them seen only once. The source of the sample is a study of control samples from healthy donors and cancer patients. The sample comprised PBMCs. This TCR derives from a woman in her thirties or forties with head and neck cancer. The chain carries TRBV27 and TRBJ2-3, with TRBD2 identical over 13 bases. The CDR3 bases are TGTGCCAGCAGTTGGACGGGACTAGCGGGGACAGATACGCAGTATTTT. Translation: CASSWTGLAGTDTQYF.